Below, 17 T cell receptor beta chains from the same sample are listed, as sequenced in a study of graft-versus-host responses after intestinal transplantation. The table came from immunoSEQ multiplex PCR; TCRdb's copy has only in-frame clones and leaves some out. Of 100,000 to 110,000 clones detected, more than 85% appear once; the ten largest clones hold roughly 1%. The antigens for these receptors are not known. Specimen: unstimulated CD4+ T cells sorted from spleen or lymph node cells, collected before transplant. Receptor source: a human donor who was the organ donor for an intestinal transplant.

In this sample, this clone turned up a few times. The rearrangement joins TRBV7-8 to TRBJ1-6; D is undetermined. CDR3 length: 12 amino acids. Germline CDR1 is SGHVS and CDR2 is FQNEAQ. V gave up 2 bases and J gave up 11 bases, with 7 bases separating them. The chain's CDR3 is CASSLMLTPLHF. In DNA, the CDR3 is TGTGCCAGCAGCTTAATGTTGACACCCCTCCACTTT.

The chain recombines TRBV9 with TRBJ2-7, with D unclear. CDR3 size: 15 residues. V lost 4 bases, J lost 2 bases, and 16 bases lay in between. Germline V gives CDR1 SGDLS, CDR2 YYNGEE. CDR3 coding DNA: TGTGCCAGCAGCCCACATAGGCCGGGCGCCTACGAGCAGTACTTC. Protein: CASSPHRPGAYEQYF.

V gene TRBV4-1 combines with J gene TRBJ2-1; D is unclear. The CDR3 sequence is 14 residues long. V shed 1 base and J shed 10 bases, with 14 bases lying between them. Per the germline V gene, CDR1 is MGHRA and CDR2 is YSYEKL. The CDR3 reads CASSQGFNVPEQFF. The CDR3 DNA follows: TGCGCCAGCAGCCAAGGTTTTAATGTGCCCGAGCAGTTCTTC.

The J gene is TRBJ1-2, the V gene TRBV19, with 9 nucleotides matching TRBD1. The CDR3 contains 12 residues. The J segment lost 8 bases and the V segment lost 9 bases, leaving 7 bases of the junction unmatched. Looked up from germline, CDR1 is LNHDA and CDR2 is SQIVND (reference sequence). The CDR3 reads CASTDRGRGYTF. The CDR3 DNA reads TGTGCCAGCACAGACAGGGGGAGAGGCTACACCTTC. The whole variable domain, remainder taken from reference TRBV19 and TRBJ1-2, is DGGITQSPKYLFRKEGQNVTLSCEQNLNHDAMYWYRQDPGQGLRLIYYSQIVNDFQKGDIAEGYSVSREKKESFPLTVTSAQKNPTAFYLCASTDRGRGYTFGSGTRLTVV.

This chain uses TRBV5-1 with TRBJ2-6; 7 bases match TRBD1. J gave up 0 bases and V 0 bases, and 6 bases lay outside the gene matches. Germline values: CDR1 SGHRS, CDR2 YFSETQ. The CDR3 is 18 residues long. This chain's CDR3 is CASSLEGTAISGANVLTF. The DNA of the CDR3 is TGCGCCAGCAGCTTGGAAGGGACAGCGATCTCTGGGGCCAACGTCCTGACTTTC.

The gene calls are TRBV2 and TRBJ2-3; 7 bases map to TRBD2. CDR1 is SNHLY, CDR2 FYNNEI, per germline. Trimming at V came to 4 bases and at J to 0 bases, leaving 10 bases not matched to a gene. The CDR3 contains 17 residues. The CDR3 here is CASSVGLLRGSTDTQYF. As DNA, the CDR3 is TGTGCCAGCAGTGTCGGCCTATTGCGGGGGAGCACAGATACGCAGTATTTT. Complete variable domain (other parts from reference TRBV2 and TRBJ2-3): EPEVTQTPSHQVTQMGQEVILRCVPISNHLYFYWYRQILGQKVEFLVSFYNNEISEKSEIFDDQFSVERPDGSNFTLKIRSTKLEDSAMYFCASSVGLLRGSTDTQYFGPGTRLTVL.

The rearrangement joins TRBV5-1 to TRBJ1-2; TRBD1 might be the D (6 bases). The CDR3 consists of 15 residues. CDR1 is SGHRS, CDR2 YFSETQ, per germline. The V end lost 3 bases, the J end lost 1 base, and 13 bases lay between the germline ends. DNA of the CDR3: TGCGCCAGCAGCTGGGGGGGCCAGAATAACTATGGCTACACCTTC. Amino acid sequence: CASSWGGQNNYGYTF.

J is TRBJ2-1 and V is TRBV7-9; 10 bases match TRBD2. Germline CDR1 is SEHNR and CDR2 is FQNEAQ (reference sequence). The CDR3 is made up of 14 amino acids. Trimming removed 5 bases from V and 3 bases from J; junction bases left unmatched: 1. The CDR3 reads CASSPSGGYNEQFF. CDR3 bases: TGTGCCAGCAGCCCTAGCGGGGGCTACAATGAGCAGTTCTTC.

This clone was seen only once. This sample includes further DNA sequences coding for the same CDR3. The CDR3 nucleotides read TGTGCCAGCAGCTTGACAGGGGGTAGTTCACCCCTCCACTTT. It encodes CASSLTGGSSPLHF. V and J are TRBV7-2 and TRBJ1-6, with 9 bases that match TRBD1. Germline CDR1 reads SGHTA; CDR2 reads FQGNSA. J gave up 9 bases and V 3 bases, and 3 bases lay outside the gene matches. CDR3 length equals 14 residues.

The chain combines TRBV5-4 with TRBJ2-7; D may be TRBD2 (6 bases). This CDR3 contains 14 residues. Germline-derived CDR1 and CDR2 are SGHNT and YYREEE (reference sequence). V lost 4 bases and J 0 bases, leaving 11 bases between the germline ends. CDR3 DNA: TGTGCCAGCAGCGCGGGGCTTAGCTCCTACGAGCAGTACTTC. Its protein is CASSAGLSSYEQYF.

The CDR3 protein is CASSLFTDGYTF. In DNA form, the CDR3 reads TGTGCCAGCAGCTTGTTTACGGATGGCTACACCTTC. The chain uses TRBV5-4 and TRBJ1-2; D not certain. This CDR3 spans 12 amino acids. Trimming removed 1 base from V and 6 bases from J, with 7 bases in between. Germline CDR1 SGHNT, CDR2 YYREEE (reference sequence).

This clone was counted only a few times. The chain has TRBV7-2 and TRBJ2-5; D may match TRBD1 or TRBD2 (6 bases each). V shed 3 bases and J shed 5 bases, with 16 bases lying between them. This CDR3 has 15 residues. The germline CDR1 and CDR2 sequences are SGHTA and FQGNSA. In DNA form, the CDR3 reads TGTGCCAGCAGCTTGGTCCGGGGGCGCGTCGAGACCCAGTACTTC. Amino acid sequence: CASSLVRGRVETQYF.

The chain has TRBV15 and TRBJ1-2; no clear D gene. Germline CDR1 LNHNV, CDR2 YYDKDF (reference sequence). Trimming stripped 0 bases from V and 3 bases from J, with 17 bases between. The CDR3 runs to 17 residues. The CDR3 DNA reads TGTGCCACCAGCAGAGATGCCGCCGGGAGCCGTGACTATGGCTACACCTTC. It is translated as CATSRDAAGSRDYGYTF.

The chain joins TRBV4-2 to TRBJ2-1; D remains unclear. Trimming took 1 base from V and 8 from J, leaving 12 bases between them. This CDR3 spans 14 amino acids. CDR1 is LGHNA and CDR2 is YNFKEQ in the germline V gene. The CDR3 bases are TGTGCCAGCAGCCAAGCAGCACAAGAGGATGAGCAGTTCTTC. Encoded protein: CASSQAAQEDEQFF.

DNA of the CDR3: TGTGCCAGCAGTTTGGGCTCTGGGGCCAACGTCCTGACTTTC. Translation gives CASSLGSGANVLTF. J is TRBJ2-6 and V is TRBV27; D is undetermined. V was pared by 3 bases and J by 0 bases, with 3 bases between. Germline CDR1 reads MNHEY; CDR2 reads SMNVEV (reference sequence). The CDR3 sequence is 14 residues long.

The J gene is TRBJ2-3, the V gene TRBV27, with D uncertain. The V end lost 4 bases, the J end lost 0 bases, and 17 bases lay between the germline ends. The germline V gene encodes CDR1 MNHEY and CDR2 SMNVEV (reference sequence). The length of the CDR3 is 17 residues. CDR3 nucleotides: TGTGCCAGCAGTTCTACCCGATCCTCCTATAGCACAGATACGCAGTATTTT. Translating gives CASSSTRSSYSTDTQYF.

The chain combines TRBV28 with TRBJ1-2; D gene unclear. Germline V gives CDR1 MDHEN, CDR2 SYDVKM. The length of the CDR3 is 12 residues. V was pared by 2 bases and J by 10 bases, with 11 bases between. The CDR3, as DNA: TGTGCCAGCAGTTTACAAAAGTGGGACTACACCTTC. Translation: CASSLQKWDYTF.